This TCR beta chain came from a study of cytomegalovirus exposure and HLA in healthy donors. Study overall: In a previous analysis, some 120 million unique TCR beta sequences were found from roughly 200 million T cells.

This PCR relied on a set of 60 Vbeta primers and 13 Jbeta primers. Clones were read by immunoSEQ multiplex PCR, and TCRdb kept only the in-frame ones, dropping some. The sample holds approximately 170,000 clones, more than 70% seen once. Findings and limits, study-wide: Common viral pathogens seemed, in a later analysis, to connect with several of the most significant clusters. The authors later found TCR association rates varying by HLA locus, with DRB1 most and HLA-C fewest.

On this clone: Its cognate antigen is unknown.

This CDR3 region has 13 residues. The germline V gene encodes CDR1 SNHLY and CDR2 FYNNEI. V dropped 2 bases and J dropped 1 base, with 5 bases sitting between them. The V and J genes are TRBV2 and TRBJ1-1; D unclear. Sequenced input: PBMCs. This receptor was obtained from a male donor in good health and CMV-seronegative. In nucleotides, the CDR3 is TGTGCCAGCAGTGAAAAGAGGAACACTGAAGCTTTCTTT. Translated: CASSEKRNTEAFF.